These T cell receptor beta chains were read from a single sample in a study of shared clonotypes between healthy human individuals. The protocol was immunoSEQ multiplex PCR, while the TCRdb copy is restricted to in-frame clones and leaves out a portion. Of over 750,000 clones listed, around 96% are singletons. Sequencing was done on a sample of naive CD8+ T cells sorted from blood. These receptors were collected from a man younger than 45 in good health. Each CDR3 is given with its conserved first and last residue. Fields, in order: D gene, V gene, clone size, J gene, CDR3 protein, CDR3 DNA. The D gene is left open where the match is weak. Clone size is stated in some rows and not others, as once, few, many or a class when expanded.

TRBD1,TRBV27,once,TRBJ1-1,CASSLLGPGGAGTEAFF,TGTGCCAGCAGTTTGCTCGGCCCAGGGGGCGCGGGGACTGAAGCTTTCTTT
TRBD2,TRBV9,.,TRBJ2-2,CASSVEGLAFAGELFF,TGTGCCAGCAGCGTAGAGGGACTAGCGTTCGCCGGGGAGCTGTTTTTT
.,TRBV11-2,.,TRBJ2-1,CASSLVSPYNEQFF,TGTGCCAGCAGCTTAGTTAGCCCCTACAATGAGCAGTTCTTC
.,TRBV7-9,.,TRBJ2-7,CASSVDGYEQYF,TGTGCCAGCAGCGTCGACGGCTACGAGCAGTACTTC
.,TRBV7-9,.,TRBJ1-5,CASSSGGLLHQPQHF,TGTGCCAGCAGCTCGGGTGGGTTACTTCATCAGCCCCAGCATTTT
TRBD2,TRBV5-1,.,TRBJ2-3,CASSPPDRLAGGWTDTQYF,TGCGCCAGCAGCCCTCCTGACCGACTAGCGGGAGGGTGGACAGATACGCAGTATTTT
.,TRBV27,.,TRBJ1-1,CASGTDASWDEAFF,TGTGCCAGCGGTACAGACGCCTCATGGGACGAAGCTTTCTTT
.,TRBV19,.,TRBJ1-2,CASSPSLWDGYTF,TGTGCCAGTAGTCCCTCACTATGGGATGGCTACACCTTC
.,TRBV7-9,.,TRBJ2-1,CASSLGLGNNEQFF,TGTGCCAGCAGCTTAGGGCTAGGGAACAATGAGCAGTTCTTC
TRBD1,TRBV7-8,.,TRBJ2-7,CASSSPRRGQGSYEQYF,TGTGCCAGCAGCTCTCCTCGGCGGGGACAGGGTTCCTACGAGCAGTACTTC
TRBD1,TRBV4-1,.,TRBJ1-2,CASSQDRGHGYTF,TGCGCCAGCAGCCAGGACAGGGGGCATGGCTACACCTTC
TRBD1,TRBV2,.,TRBJ2-6,CASSEDPGGILSGANVLTF,TGTGCCAGCAGTGAAGACCCAGGGGGAATCCTCTCTGGGGCCAACGTCCTGACTTTC
.,TRBV7-9,.,TRBJ2-3,CASSLGKGQYF,TGTGCCAGCAGCTTAGGGAAGGGGCAGTATTTT
TRBD1,TRBV11-2,.,TRBJ2-3,CASSSEGTVITDTQYF,TGTGCCAGCAGCTCCGAAGGGACAGTTATTACAGATACGCAGTATTTT
TRBD2,TRBV18,.,TRBJ2-5,CASSMGLAVQETQYF,TGTGCCAGCTCGATGGGACTAGCGGTACAAGAGACCCAGTACTTC
.,TRBV7-6,.,TRBJ2-2,CASSLAGTGELFF,TGTGCCAGCAGCTTAGCAGGGACCGGGGAGCTGTTTTTT
.,TRBV6-6,.,TRBJ2-3,CASSPQGPDTQYF,TGTGCCAGCAGTCCACAGGGTCCAGATACGCAGTATTTT
.,TRBV29-1,.,TRBJ2-7,CSVEGVFDSYEQYF,TGCAGCGTTGAAGGGGTATTCGATTCCTACGAGCAGTACTTC
TRBD2,TRBV4-1,.,TRBJ2-7,CASSNSGIDEQYF,TGCGCCAGCAGCAATAGCGGGATCGACGAGCAGTACTTC
TRBD2,TRBV7-2,.,TRBJ2-7,CASSDYVRTSGRAYEQYF,TGTGCCAGCAGCGATTATGTTAGGACTAGCGGGAGGGCCTACGAGCAGTACTTC
TRBD2,TRBV4-1,.,TRBJ2-7,CASSPKNPAGERNEQYF,TGCGCCAGCAGCCCCAAGAATCCAGCGGGAGAGAGGAACGAGCAGTACTTC
.,TRBV11-2,once,TRBJ2-7,CASSLGREQYF,TGTGCCAGCAGCTTGGGGCGCGAGCAGTACTTC
TRBD1,TRBV2,.,TRBJ1-1,CATKTGGTEAFF,TGTGCCACCAAGACAGGGGGCACTGAAGCTTTCTTT
.,TRBV2,once,TRBJ2-1,CASSEARAVEQFF,TGTGCCAGCAGTGAAGCGCGGGCTGTTGAGCAGTTCTTC
TRBD2,TRBV7-8,.,TRBJ2-1,CASSLLAGGWDEQFF,TGTGCCAGCAGCTTGCTAGCGGGAGGATGGGATGAGCAGTTCTTC
.,TRBV28,.,TRBJ1-3,CASSLSHSIYF,TGTGCCAGCAGTTTGAGTCATTCCATATATTTT
.,TRBV4-3,.,TRBJ2-1,CASSQETGSYNEQFF,TGCGCCAGCAGCCAAGAGACAGGCTCCTACAATGAGCAGTTCTTC